One and the same sample provided the 21 T cell receptor beta chains below, sequenced in a study of T cell repertoires in cytomegalovirus infection. TCRdb re-analysed the reads in MiXCR, keeping a single row per CDR3 protein. The sample records under 250,000 distinct CDR3 sequences, 9% to 15% being singletons. The material sequenced was PBMCs. The receptors come from a human donor in good health (CMV status not recorded). Some clones in this sample may be carry-over from other donors' samples.

This clonotype came up many times. J is TRBJ1-1 and V is TRBV6-2 or TRBV6-3; TRBD1 is a possible D gene (5 bases). Germline V gene data show CDR1 as MNHEY and CDR2 as SVGEGT. This CDR3 contains 14 residues. V lost 5 bases and J 1 base, leaving 11 bases between the germline ends. The CDR3 DNA reads TGTGCCAGCAGTAGGGACCTCGGGAACACTGAAGCTTTCTTT. It codes for CASSRDLGNTEAFF.

The chain is built from TRBV4-3 and TRBJ1-5, with a weak D call TRBD1 (6 bases). V lost 3 bases and J lost 1, with 10 bases in between. CDR1 and CDR2 (germline): LGHNA, YSLEER. The CDR3 is 15 residues long. The CDR3 sequence is CASSQEGGSNQPQHF. The CDR3 coding sequence is TGCGCCAGCAGCCAGGAGGGGGGGAGCAATCAGCCCCAGCATTTT.

The J gene is TRBJ2-5, the V gene TRBV29-1; no reliable D call. The CDR3 covers 11 residues. Trimming took 4 bases from V and 5 from J, leaving 8 bases between them. Germline V lookup: CDR1 SQVTM, CDR2 ANQGSEA. CDR3 sequence: CSVGKVETQYF. The CDR3 DNA is TGCAGCGTTGGAAAAGTGGAGACCCAGTACTTC.

In its sample, this clonotype was seen many times. The V and J genes are TRBV7-9 and TRBJ2-2, with 12 bases identical to TRBD2. J gave up 5 bases and V 6 bases, and 7 bases lay outside the gene matches. CDR1 and CDR2 from the germline V gene are SEHNR and FQNEAQ (reference sequence). This CDR3 spans 16 amino acids. CDR3 loop: CASRRLAGERTGELFF. The DNA of the CDR3 is TGTGCCAGCAGAAGACTAGCGGGAGAGAGGACCGGGGAGCTGTTTTTT.

This clonotype was observed once. The DNA for the CDR3 is TGTGCCAGCAGAGCAGAGGAGCAAGAGACCCAGTACTTC. Translated, it gives CASRAEEQETQYF. V and J are TRBV7-9 and TRBJ2-5; D remains unclear. Germline V gene lookup returns CDR1 SEHNR and CDR2 FQNEAQ (reference sequence). The CDR3 runs to 13 residues. Between the trimmed V and J ends, which lost 6 bases and 2 bases, there was a span of 10 bases.

The gene calls are TRBV20-1 and TRBJ2-5; 8 nucleotides line up with TRBD2. Germline-derived CDR1 and CDR2 are DFQATT and SNEGSKA (reference sequence). The CDR3 totals 16 residues. Losses at the gene ends were 1 base for V and 2 bases for J; bases not matched to a gene: 9. CDR3 sequence reads: CSARGGSGRFQETQYF. Written as DNA, the CDR3 is TGCAGTGCTAGAGGGGGCAGCGGGAGATTTCAAGAGACCCAGTACTTC.

The table lists this clonotype with a few counts. The CDR3 loop reads CSARRQGPSDEQYF. Here the CDR3 DNA reads TGCAGTGCTAGGAGACAGGGACCCTCGGACGAGCAGTACTTC. The V call is TRBV20-1, the J call TRBJ2-7, with 7 bases aligning to TRBD1. The germline V gene encodes CDR1 DFQATT and CDR2 SNEGSKA (reference sequence). The CDR3 spans 14 residues. Germline trimming cut 3 bases from V and 5 bases from J; bases unmatched to any gene: 10.

This clonotype was detected only a few times. The V and J genes are TRBV6-2 or TRBV6-3 and TRBJ1-6; D remains ambiguous. The germline CDR1 and CDR2 sequences are MNHEY and SVGEGT. The CDR3 has 16 residues. V lost 0 bases to trimming and J lost 7 bases, with 13 bases between them. CDR3 sequence reads: CASSYSTGNGNSPLHF. Here the CDR3 DNA reads TGTGCCAGCAGTTACTCGACGGGGAATGGAAATTCACCCCTCCACTTT.

This clonotype was picked up many times. For the CDR3, the DNA is TGTGCCAGCAGCCTCTTAGGCCCCACTCAGTACTTC. It encodes CASSLLGPTQYF. The chain carries TRBV7-2 and TRBJ2-7; D unclear. CDR1 and CDR2 (germline): SGHTA, FQGNSA. This CDR3 is built from 12 residues. V was pared by 5 bases and J by 10 bases, with 15 bases between. Full variable domain (missing parts from reference TRBV7-2 and TRBJ2-7): GAGVSQSPSNKVTEKGKDVELRCDPISGHTALYWYRQSLGQGLEFLIYFQGNSAPDKSGLPSDRFSAERTGGSVSTLTIQRTQQEDSAVYLCASSLLGPTQYFGPGTRLTVT.

Notes on this clonotype: At one end the junction does not follow the germline gene, possibly because of a read error. The rearrangement uses TRBV29-1 and TRBJ2-7, with D possibly TRBD2 on 6 matching bases. This CDR3 is built from 12 residues. The germline gives CDR1 SQVTM, CDR2 ANQGSEA. The CDR3, as DNA: TGCAGCGCCGAAGGGGACTCCGACGAGCAGTACTTC. This sequence encodes CSAEGDSDEQYF.

This clonotype was seen at least ten times. The chain is built from TRBV6-2 or TRBV6-3 and TRBJ2-1, with 10 bases that match TRBD2. The CDR3 extends over 18 amino acids. Looked up from germline, CDR1 is MNHEY and CDR2 is SVGEGT. Trimming at V came to 0 bases and at J to 0 bases, leaving 5 bases not matched to a gene. In nucleotides, the CDR3 is TGTGCCAGCAGTTACTCTCAGCGGGAGGGAAGCTCCTACAATGAGCAGTTCTTC. Amino acid sequence: CASSYSQREGSSYNEQFF.

The sample holds many counts of this clonotype. Mismatch with germline at one junction end may stem from a read error. For the CDR3, the DNA is TGTGCCAGCACTGAAGGTCTGGCGGTGGTGGTCGAGACCCAGTACTTC. It specifies CASTEGLAVVVETQYF. The genes are TRBV2 and TRBJ2-5; D call uncertain. This CDR3 contains 16 residues. CDR1 and CDR2 (germline): SNHLY, FYNNEI. The entire variable domain, with the rest obtained from reference TRBV2 and TRBJ2-5, is as follows: EPEVTQTPSHQVTQMGQEVILRCVPISNHLYFYWYRQILGQKVEFLVSFYNNEISEKSEIFDDQFSVERPDGSNFTLKIRSTKLEDSAMYFCASTEGLAVVVETQYFGPGTRLLVL.

This clonotype was seen at least ten times. The gene calls are TRBV7-2 and TRBJ2-7; D gene unclear. The V gene lost 1 base and the J gene lost 10 bases, with 17 bases spanning the gap. Per germline, CDR1 SGHTA and CDR2 FQGNSA. There are 14 residues in the CDR3. The CDR3 region is CASSLEVGNHFQYF. CDR3 nucleotide sequence: TGTGCCAGCAGCTTAGAGGTGGGGAACCACTTTCAGTACTTC.

This clonotype was counted at least ten times. The rearrangement uses TRBV7-9 and TRBJ2-5, with D possibly being TRBD2 (6 bases). CDR1 SEHNR and CDR2 FQNEAQ come from the germline V gene (reference sequence). Trimming shortened V by 1 base and J by 5 bases, and 11 bases separated the two germline ends. The length of the CDR3 is 14 residues. As DNA, the CDR3 is TGTGCCAGCAGCTTAGGATACGGGAGTGAGACCCAGTACTTC. Residues: CASSLGYGSETQYF. The full variable domain, with the rest looked up from reference TRBV7-9 and TRBJ2-5, is DTGVSQNPRHKITKRGQNVTFRCDPISEHNRLYWYRQTLGQGPEFLTYFQNEAQLEKSRLLSDRFSAERPKGSFSTLEIQRTEQGDSAMYLCASSLGYGSETQYFGPGTRLLVL.

The table lists this clonotype with many counts. This chain joins TRBV7-8 and TRBJ2-5; D is undetermined. CDR1 and CDR2 (germline): SGHVS, FQNEAQ. The CDR3 sequence is 12 residues long. V was trimmed by 0 bases and J by 4 bases, leaving 3 bases between them. The CDR3 sequence is CASSLALETQYF. The CDR3, as DNA: TGTGCCAGCAGCTTAGCGCTAGAGACCCAGTACTTC.

Many counts were recorded for this clonotype. The CDR3 loop is CASSFGEGPQHF. DNA for the CDR3: TGTGCCAGCAGTTTCGGCGAAGGCCCCCAGCATTTT. The chain employs TRBV28 and TRBJ1-5; D remains unclear. V was cut by 3 bases and J by 10 bases, with 10 bases left in between. Per the germline V gene, CDR1 is MDHEN and CDR2 is SYDVKM. This CDR3 spans 12 amino acids.

This clonotype was recorded at least ten times. The V and J genes are TRBV7-2 and TRBJ2-7; D is perhaps TRBD1 or TRBD2 (5 bases each). The length of the CDR3 is 14 residues. From germline, CDR1 is SGHTA and CDR2 FQGNSA. Trimming removed 5 bases at V and 7 bases at J, with 18 bases between. Here the CDR3 reads CASSIRGVGGEQYF. As DNA, the CDR3 is TGTGCCAGCAGCATACGAGGGGTTGGCGGGGAGCAGTACTTC.

This clonotype was detected many times. The V call is TRBV29-1, the J call TRBJ2-5; D gene ambiguous. Trimming took 2 bases from V and 4 from J, leaving 2 bases between them. Germline V gene sequence: CDR1 SQVTM, CDR2 ANQGSEA. CDR3 length: 10 amino acids. The CDR3 DNA is TGCAGCGTTGAAAGAGAGACCCAGTACTTC. Protein sequence: CSVERETQYF.

This clonotype was detected ten times or more. The chain employs TRBV7-2 and TRBJ2-1; no clear D gene. Trimming took off 5 bases at V and 10 bases at J, with 15 bases between the two ends. The germline gives CDR1 SGHTA, CDR2 FQGNSA. The CDR3 covers 13 residues. The CDR3 loop reads CASSTGSTFEQFF. The CDR3 coding sequence is TGTGCCAGCAGCACCGGATCGACATTCGAGCAGTTCTTC.

Many counts were recorded for this clonotype. The chain employs TRBV7-2 and TRBJ1-2; D not certain. The length of the CDR3 is 14 residues. Germline-derived CDR1 and CDR2 are SGHTA and FQGNSA. V lost 4 bases to trimming and J lost 4 bases, with 13 bases between them. The CDR3 bases are TGTGCCAGCAGCTCCATACACGCCACCTATGGCTACACCTTC. It translates to CASSSIHATYGYTF.

This clonotype showed up just a few times. The rearrangement links TRBV6-5 to TRBJ1-1; D is possibly TRBD1 (5 bases). V gave up 10 bases and J gave up 0 bases, with 12 bases separating them. The CDR3 totals 13 residues. Germline values: CDR1 MNHEY, CDR2 SVGAGI. The CDR3 region is CAIGGGLNTEAFF. DNA for the CDR3: TGTGCCATTGGTGGGGGTCTGAACACTGAAGCTTTCTTT.